The following is a T cell receptor beta chain sequence with its context. Its antigen is not identified. The study defined stable Graves' hyperthyroidism as no ophthalmopathy progression within 18 months. Patients with uncontrolled infections, other autoimmune diseases, pregnancy or lactation were excluded. The germline CDR1 and CDR2 sequences are SGHRS and YFSETQ. The CDR3 sequence is 17 residues long. The ends were cut back, 2 bases at V and 0 bases at J, with 17 bases in the middle. This sample is part of a study of T cells in Graves' hyperthyroidism and ophthalmopathy. Study-level findings and limits: A 13 V-J signature model discriminated ophthalmopathy versus stable hyperthyroidism.

TCR beta CDR3 sequences were amplified from RNA transcripts. In the first-round RT-PCR of the TCR CDR3, the HTBI primer set was used. TCRdb reprocessed the multiplex PCR reads with MiXCR, giving one entry per CDR3 protein. The table has a few hundred thousand distinct CDR3 sequences, approximately 20% seen once; the top ten hold 3% to 4%. The chain uses TRBV5-1 and TRBJ2-5; possibly TRBD1 or TRBD2 for D (5 bases each). The TCR originated in a woman between 18 and 29 years old with Graves' hyperthyroidism. Sequencing used blood. The CDR3 loop reads CASSFADRGGYQETQYF. The CDR3 nucleotides read TGCGCCAGCAGCTTTGCAGACCGGGGCGGGTACCAAGAGACCCAGTACTTC.